Presented here are 31 T cell receptor beta chains from one specimen sequenced in a study of technical replicates of blood from a handful of donors. Sequencing used immunoSEQ multiplex PCR; TCRdb keeps in-frame clones, though not all of them. There are tens of thousands of clones in the sample; about 98% occur only once, and over 0.15% lies in the top ten. The specimen sequenced was T cells isolated from PBMCs. The source is a human donor in good health.

V and J are TRBV9 and TRBJ1-2; D is uncertain. The germline V and J ends were trimmed by 0 bases and 7 bases, with 10 bases remaining between them. In germline, CDR1 is SGDLS, CDR2 YYNGEE. The CDR3 consists of 13 residues. The DNA of the CDR3 is TGTGCCAGCAGCGTAGGGCCAACGGGTGGCTACACCTTC. Protein product: CASSVGPTGGYTF.

The V call is TRBV27, the J call TRBJ1-6; TRBD1 matches at 7 bases. J lost 9 bases, V lost 3 bases, and 5 bases had no gene match. The V gene's germline CDR1 is MNHEY and CDR2 SMNVEV (reference sequence). This CDR3 contains 14 residues. The CDR3 bases are TGTGCCAGCAGTTTGGAGGGGGCGCGTTCACCCCTCCACTTT. Its translation: CASSLEGARSPLHF.

The chain carries TRBV10-2 and TRBJ2-7; TRBD2 matches 14 bases. The CDR3 has 17 amino acids. Germline values: CDR1 WSHSY, CDR2 SAAADI. V lost 6 bases to trimming and J lost 1 base; unmatched junction nucleotides: 8. CDR3 amino acids: CASRGTSGSKRSYEQYF. The CDR3 DNA is TGCGCCAGCAGAGGGACTAGCGGGAGTAAAAGGTCCTACGAGCAGTACTTC.

The genes are TRBV9 and TRBJ2-1; TRBD2 matches at 12 bases. Germline V gene data show CDR1 as SGDLS and CDR2 as YYNGEE. The CDR3 totals 17 residues. Germline trimming cut 3 bases from V and 6 bases from J; bases unmatched to any gene: 10. CDR3 nucleotide sequence: TGTGCCAGCAGCGAGCTCCCTAGCGGGAGGGCCTTCAATGAGCAGTTCTTC. This translates into CASSELPSGRAFNEQFF.

J is TRBJ2-1 and V is TRBV10-3; 14 bases are shared with TRBD2. The V and J ends lost 2 bases and 0 bases, in that order; junction bases with no gene match: 6. This CDR3 is 19 amino acids long. Germline-derived CDR1 and CDR2 are ENHRY and SYGVKD. CDR3 bases: TGTGCCATCAGTGAGCCGGGACTAGCGGGAGCTGGCTCCTACAATGAGCAGTTCTTC. Protein product: CAISEPGLAGAGSYNEQFF.

The chain has TRBV19 and TRBJ1-4; D call uncertain. The CDR3 contains 13 residues. The germline V gene encodes CDR1 LNHDA and CDR2 SQIVND (reference sequence). Trimming removed 1 base at V and 9 bases at J, with 9 bases between. CDR3 sequence reads: CASSIVPVQKLFF. In nucleotides, the CDR3 is TGTGCCAGTAGTATAGTCCCGGTACAAAAACTGTTTTTT.

The rearrangement uses TRBV6-5 and TRBJ2-7; maybe TRBD1 (5 bases). The CDR3 loop spans 12 amino acids. From germline, CDR1 is MNHEY and CDR2 SVGAGI. Between the trimmed V and J ends, which lost 8 bases and 6 bases, there was a span of 14 bases. In nucleotides, the CDR3 is TGTGCCAGCGGCCAAGGGGTTGGCGAGCAGTACTTC. It yields the protein CASGQGVGEQYF.

In its sample, this clone was seen once. For the CDR3, the DNA is TGTGCCGGTAGCGGGGGGGCAGGTGAGACCCAGTACTTC. This gives the protein CAGSGGAGETQYF. The V and J genes are TRBV5-4 and TRBJ2-5; 11 nucleotides align to TRBD2. The germline CDR1 and CDR2 sequences are SGHNT and YYREEE (reference sequence). Unmatched junction bases numbered 7, after V lost 10 bases and J lost 5 bases. This CDR3 spans 13 amino acids.

This chain links TRBV9 with TRBJ2-7, with TRBD2 identical over 11 bases. This CDR3 contains 15 residues. Germline V gene data show CDR1 as SGDLS and CDR2 as YYNGEE. V lost 0 bases to trimming and J lost 6 bases; unmatched junction nucleotides: 5. The CDR3 region is CASSVDSSGGLEQYF. The CDR3 nucleotides read TGTGCCAGCAGCGTAGATTCTAGCGGGGGGCTCGAGCAGTACTTC.

The rearrangement uses TRBV6-4 and TRBJ2-1; TRBD2 aligns across 7 bases. J gave up 3 bases and V 5 bases, and 7 bases lay outside the gene matches. This CDR3 spans 15 amino acids. The germline gives CDR1 MRHNA, CDR2 SNTAGT. The CDR3, as DNA: TGTGCCAGCAGTACCCGCAGCGGGGACTACAATGAGCAGTTCTTC. It codes for CASSTRSGDYNEQFF.

This rearrangement joins TRBV4-1 to TRBJ2-3; 9 bases match TRBD1. Unmatched junction bases numbered 13, after V lost 4 bases and J lost 5 bases. The CDR3 sequence is 17 residues long. Germline loops: CDR1 MGHRA, CDR2 YSYEKL. DNA of the CDR3: TGCGCCAGCAGCCCACCGAGAGGACAGGGGTTGGTAGATACGCAGTATTTT. Amino acids: CASSPPRGQGLVDTQYF.

This clone was found once. Here the CDR3 reads CATTDRGASSPLHF. CDR3 coding DNA: TGTGCCACTACGGACAGGGGAGCGTCCTCACCCCTCCACTTT. This rearrangement joins TRBV6-5 to TRBJ1-6, with TRBD1 matching 9 bases. Trimming cost V 10 bases and J 10 bases; bases outside gene matches: 11. The germline V gene encodes CDR1 MNHEY and CDR2 SVGAGI. The CDR3 sequence is 14 residues long.

The chain carries TRBV7-2 and TRBJ2-7; 12 bases align to TRBD1. The CDR3 loop spans 15 amino acids. Looked up from germline, CDR1 is SGHTA and CDR2 is FQGNSA. The V segment lost 5 bases and the J segment 12 bases; nucleotides outside the gene matches: 14. The chain's CDR3 is CASSLPGTGGGKRYF. DNA for the CDR3: TGTGCCAGCAGCCTACCAGGGACAGGGGGCGGAAAGCGGTACTTC.

This sequence joins TRBV4-1 and TRBJ1-5; a weak D match, TRBD1 (6 bases). The V gene lost 4 bases and the J gene lost 2 bases, with 15 bases spanning the gap. The CDR3 loop spans 16 amino acids. Germline V gene sequence: CDR1 MGHRA, CDR2 YSYEKL. In DNA form, the CDR3 reads TGCGCCAGCAGCCGGAAAGGTGAGGGGGGCAATCAGCCCCAGCATTTT. Translation: CASSRKGEGGNQPQHF.

The V call is TRBV4-1, the J call TRBJ1-2; a possible D gene is TRBD1 (5 bases). The V gene lost 1 base and the J gene lost 2 bases, with 14 bases spanning the gap. CDR1 MGHRA and CDR2 YSYEKL come from the germline V gene. This CDR3 is built from 16 residues. The CDR3 protein is CASSQADGGLNYGYTF. For the CDR3, the DNA is TGCGCCAGCAGCCAAGCCGACGGGGGGTTAAACTATGGCTACACCTTC.

V is TRBV7-9 and J is TRBJ2-3; D uncertain. CDR1 is SEHNR, CDR2 FQNEAQ, per germline (reference sequence). The CDR3 loop spans 12 amino acids. V lost 6 bases and J lost 0, with 4 bases in between. The chain's CDR3 is CASRSSTDTQYF. DNA for the CDR3: TGTGCCAGCAGGTCTAGCACAGATACGCAGTATTTT.

The chain carries TRBV14 and TRBJ1-1; D gene ambiguous. Germline loops: CDR1 SGHDN, CDR2 FVKESK. CDR3 length: 13 residues. Trimming stripped 3 bases from V and 10 bases from J, with 15 bases between. The CDR3, as DNA: TGTGCCAGCAGCCAGATACTTTCGGCGGGAGCTTTCTTT. The encoded protein is CASSQILSAGAFF.

V gene TRBV5-1 combines with J gene TRBJ2-7; weak D call: TRBD1 (5 bases). CDR1 and CDR2 (germline): SGHRS, YFSETQ. The CDR3 is 16 residues long. The V end lost 2 bases, the J end lost 3 bases, and 18 bases lay between the germline ends. The CDR3 protein is CASSFWGLGVDYEQYF. The CDR3 DNA is TGCGCCAGCAGCTTCTGGGGCCTTGGCGTGGACTACGAGCAGTACTTC. Full variable domain (remainder filled in from reference TRBV5-1 and TRBJ2-7): KAGVTQTPRYLIKTRGQQVTLSCSPISGHRSVSWYQQTPGQGLQFLFEYFSETQRNKGNFPGRFSGRQFSNSRSEMNVSTLELGDSALYLCASSFWGLGVDYEQYFGPGTRLTVT.

The chain employs TRBV28 and TRBJ2-7; D is unclear. CDR3 size: 12 residues. V lost 2 bases to trimming and J lost 5 bases, with 7 bases between them. Germline V lookup: CDR1 MDHEN, CDR2 SYDVKM. This chain's CDR3 is CASSLTRDEQYF. The CDR3 region has the DNA TGTGCCAGCAGTTTAACTCGGGACGAGCAGTACTTC. Drawing the rest from reference TRBV28 and TRBJ2-7, the complete variable domain is DVKVTQSSRYLVKRTGEKVFLECVQDMDHENMFWYRQDPGLGLRLIYFSYDVKMKEKGDIPEGYSVSREKKERFSLILESASTNQTSMYLCASSLTRDEQYFGPGTRLTVT.

The V gene is TRBV7-6, the J gene TRBJ1-2; 10 bases agree with TRBD1. The V gene end was trimmed by 5 bases and the J gene end by 8 bases; junction bases not matched to a gene: 11. This CDR3 region has 15 residues. Looked up from germline, CDR1 is SGHVS and CDR2 is FNYEAQ. The CDR3 region is CASSQVAGTGEGYTF. CDR3 sequence (DNA): TGTGCCAGCAGCCAAGTCGCCGGGACAGGGGAAGGCTACACCTTC.

V gene TRBV7-9 combines with J gene TRBJ1-1, with 9 bases aligning to TRBD1. Germline CDR1 reads SEHNR; CDR2 reads FQNEAQ (reference sequence). V was clipped by 5 bases and J by 6 bases; unmatched bases: 16. This CDR3 spans 17 amino acids. DNA of the CDR3: TGTGCCAGCAGCCACCCGGGACAGGGTACCGCGGTCGCTGAAGCTTTCTTT. Translating it yields CASSHPGQGTAVAEAFF.

The chain has TRBV18 and TRBJ1-1; possible D gene TRBD1, 5 bases. Germline CDR1 and CDR2: KGHSH and LQKENI. V gave up 5 bases and J gave up 0 bases, with 19 bases separating them. This CDR3 is built from 17 residues. CDR3 amino acids: CASSSPEGPPLNTEAFF. The CDR3 bases are TGTGCCAGCTCAAGCCCGGAGGGGCCACCTTTGAACACTGAAGCTTTCTTT.

CDR3 amino acids: CASSLVSGGRTDTQYF. Written as DNA, the CDR3 is TGTGCCAGCAGCTTAGTGAGCGGGGGACGCACAGATACGCAGTATTTT. The gene calls are TRBV11-3 and TRBJ2-3, with TRBD2 matching 8 bases. This CDR3 is built from 16 residues. J gave up 1 base and V 1 base, and 4 bases lay outside the gene matches. CDR1 SGHNT and CDR2 YENEEA come from the germline V gene.

This chain uses TRBV6-1 with TRBJ1-4; TRBD1 agrees at 7 bases. This CDR3 region has 16 residues. V was clipped by 2 bases and J by 2 bases; unmatched bases: 5. Germline V lookup: CDR1 MNHNS, CDR2 SASEGT. CDR3 in DNA: TGTGCCAGCAGTGAAAAGAGGGACAGCACTAATGAAAAACTGTTTTTT. The encoded protein is CASSEKRDSTNEKLFF.

V and J are TRBV19 and TRBJ1-5, with a tentative D call TRBD1 (6 bases). Germline V gene lookup returns CDR1 LNHDA and CDR2 SQIVND (reference sequence). The CDR3 contains 14 residues. With 1 base removed from V and 6 bases from J, the gap between germline ends came to 10 bases. CDR3 amino acids: CASSIGGGRQPQHF. The CDR3 DNA sequence: TGTGCCAGTAGTATAGGGGGGGGCCGTCAGCCCCAGCATTTT.

The rearrangement links TRBV7-6 to TRBJ2-3; TRBD2 aligns across 9 bases. J lost 2 bases, V lost 5 bases, and 2 bases had no gene match. The CDR3 covers 14 residues. Germline CDR1 reads SGHVS; CDR2 reads FNYEAQ. For the CDR3, the DNA is TGTGCCAGCAGCCGGACTAGCGACACAGATACGCAGTATTTT. It codes for CASSRTSDTDTQYF.

The J gene is TRBJ2-7, the V gene TRBV16, with 7 bases aligning to TRBD2. The CDR3 is 17 amino acids. CDR1 is KGHSY, CDR2 FQNENV, per germline. J gave up 3 bases and V 3 bases, and 14 bases lay outside the gene matches. The CDR3 DNA sequence: TGTGCCAGCAGCCACTTGTCCGGGCAGGGACTACACTACGAGCAGTACTTC. Translation: CASSHLSGQGLHYEQYF.

The chain has TRBV6-1 and TRBJ2-1; D is unresolved. V lost 3 bases and J lost 7, with 16 bases in between. The CDR3 consists of 15 residues. Germline V gene sequence: CDR1 MNHNS, CDR2 SASEGT. CDR3 residues: CASSDALFALNEQFF. CDR3 sequence (DNA): TGTGCCAGCAGTGACGCGCTATTTGCCCTAAATGAGCAGTTCTTC.

The rearrangement links TRBV28 to TRBJ2-3, with D maybe TRBD2 (5 bases). This CDR3 region has 15 residues. Trimming removed 7 bases at V and 2 bases at J, with 16 bases between. Germline CDR1 is MDHEN and CDR2 is SYDVKM. The CDR3 protein is CASTPLGLLTDTQYF. The CDR3 DNA sequence: TGTGCCAGCACGCCTCTAGGACTCCTCACAGATACGCAGTATTTT.

This sequence joins TRBV6-5 and TRBJ2-1; 11 bases agree with TRBD1. V shed 2 bases and J 9 bases; nucleotides not matched to a gene: 9. Germline-derived CDR1 and CDR2 are MNHEY and SVGAGI. The length of the CDR3 is 16 residues. DNA of the CDR3: TGTGCCAGCAGTTACGCCGCCGGGACAGGGGGGGCTGAGCAGTTCTTC. It is translated as CASSYAAGTGGAEQFF.

The chain recombines TRBV6-1 with TRBJ2-1, with TRBD1 matching over 7 bases. Germline CDR1 MNHNS, CDR2 SASEGT. V shed 0 bases and J 9 bases; nucleotides not matched to a gene: 5. The CDR3 extends over 14 amino acids. Here the CDR3 DNA reads TGTGCCAGCAGTGAAGCGACAGGGATGGTTGAGCAGTTCTTC. This gives the protein CASSEATGMVEQFF.